The present T cell receptor (beta chain) was sequenced within a study of technical replicates of blood from a handful of donors. Data came from immunoSEQ multiplex PCR; TCRdb stores just in-frame clones and leaves some out. The sample has around 93,000 clones; over 85% are singletons. CDR3 length equals 14 residues. The germline V gene encodes CDR1 LGHNT and CDR2 FRNRAP. J was trimmed by 2 bases and V by 7 bases; bases with no gene match: 4. This sequence originates from a human donor in good health. The sample was T cells isolated from PBMCs. The chain joins TRBV12-5 to TRBJ2-1; 8 nucleotides line up with TRBD1. CDR3 coding DNA: TGTGCTAGTGCCGGGACAGGAGCCTACAATGAGCAGTTCTTC. Translation: CASAGTGAYNEQFF.